These 8 T cell receptor beta chains originate from one sample sequenced in a study of cytomegalovirus exposure and HLA in healthy donors. The PCR was carried out with 60 Vbeta primers and 13 Jbeta primers. The repertoire was sequenced with immunoSEQ multiplex PCR; TCRdb's copy has only in-frame clones and lacks some. The sample has 150,000 or so clones; roughly 73% are singletons. Sequencing input: PBMCs. Every receptor here comes from a woman in her 40s in good health and CMV-seropositive.

V is TRBV11-2 and J is TRBJ2-2; D may be TRBD2 (5 bases). The CDR3 has 17 residues. Germline loops: CDR1 SGHAT, CDR2 FQNNGV. V was trimmed by 1 base and J by 4 bases, leaving 16 bases between them. The CDR3 region is CASSLGFGSGPTGELFF. CDR3 nucleotides: TGTGCCAGCAGCTTAGGTTTCGGCAGCGGACCCACCGGGGAGCTGTTTTTT.

The J gene is TRBJ2-5, the V gene TRBV5-1, with D uncertain. The CDR3 extends over 14 amino acids. Deletions cut 0 bases from V and 2 bases from J, with 8 bases between. In germline, CDR1 is SGHRS, CDR2 YFSETQ. The DNA of the CDR3 is TGCGCCAGCAGCTTGGTAGTCGGTCAAGAGACCCAGTACTTC. Its translation: CASSLVVGQETQYF.

The chain employs TRBV27 and TRBJ2-7; 9 bases are shared with TRBD2. CDR1 and CDR2 from the germline V gene are MNHEY and SMNVEV (reference sequence). The CDR3 totals 16 residues. V shed 5 bases, J shed 2 bases, and the junction held 10 bases outside the gene matches. The DNA for the CDR3 is TGTGCCAGCAGTCTCACCTTTGTAGCGGGGGCCTACGAGCAGTACTTC. As protein: CASSLTFVAGAYEQYF.

This clone was recorded only once. The chain carries TRBV4-2 and TRBJ2-1; maybe TRBD2 (6 bases). The CDR3 runs to 16 residues. V lost 6 bases and J lost 3, with 18 bases in between. Germline V CDR1 and CDR2: LGHNA, YNFKEQ. The chain's CDR3 is CASRLTAASDYNEQFF. The DNA for the CDR3 is TGTGCCAGCAGGCTCACTGCGGCTAGCGACTACAATGAGCAGTTCTTC.

There are a few counts of this clone. V is TRBV5-1 and J is TRBJ2-7; D is ambiguous. The CDR3 sequence is 14 residues long. V lost 0 bases to trimming and J lost 3 bases, with 10 bases between them. In germline, CDR1 is SGHRS, CDR2 YFSETQ. As DNA, the CDR3 is TGCGCCAGCAGCTTGGGTCTGGAGTACTACGAGCAGTACTTC. This translates into CASSLGLEYYEQYF.

The chain links TRBV5-6 to TRBJ2-2, with TRBD2 identical over 9 bases. CDR1 and CDR2 from the germline V gene are SGHDT and YYEEEE. The junction had 4 bases not matched to a gene; V was cut back by 0 bases and J by 1 base. The CDR3 contains 17 residues. CDR3 amino acids: CASSLDVSGGNTGELFF. The CDR3 DNA is TGTGCCAGCAGCTTGGATGTTAGCGGGGGGAACACCGGGGAGCTGTTTTTT.

The genes are TRBV6-4 and TRBJ1-2; maybe TRBD1 (6 bases). V gave up 6 bases and J gave up 8 bases, with 16 bases separating them. Germline CDR1 is MRHNA and CDR2 is SNTAGT. The CDR3 is 13 amino acids. In DNA, the CDR3 is TGTGCCAGCAGATACTACAGGGCCTGGGGCTACACCTTC. This codes for CASRYYRAWGYTF.

The chain has TRBV28 and TRBJ1-1, with D hard to call. V dropped 3 bases and J dropped 7 bases, with 15 bases sitting between them. The CDR3 loop spans 14 amino acids. Germline V gives CDR1 MDHEN, CDR2 SYDVKM. Here the CDR3 DNA reads TGTGCCAGCAGTTTGGAATCCGAGGTGGTTGAAGCTTTCTTT. It codes for CASSLESEVVEAFF.